Following are 20 T cell receptor beta chains from one sample sequenced in a study of shared clonotypes between healthy human individuals (dated by TCRdb to the early 2020s). Receptors were amplified or captured by the immunoSEQ multiplex PCR assay. TCRdb's version of the immuneACCESS table is confined to in-frame rearrangements and falls short of the full clone set. An unresolved V gene accounts for under half of the shortfall where checked; the remainder is of unknown origin. The sample table lists over a million clones, around 74% of them with a count of one. Roughly 1.4% of the sample lies in the top ten. The sequenced material came from memory CD4+ T cells sorted from blood. The intended sense of this specimen's cell subset or site label: CD45RA-negative fraction. All receptors derive from a man between 18 and 35 years old in good health.

The chain is built from TRBV5-1 and TRBJ2-7, with 10 nucleotides matching TRBD1. The CDR3 sequence is 13 residues long. Germline loops: CDR1 SGHRS, CDR2 YFSETQ. V lost 5 bases to trimming and J lost 5 bases; unmatched junction nucleotides: 4. CDR3 region: CASRRGTGDEQYF. The CDR3 region has the DNA TGCGCCAGCAGGCGGGGGACAGGGGACGAGCAGTACTTC.

Details on this clone: The sample holds other DNA sequences that translate to the same CDR3. The chain has TRBV30 and TRBJ1-5, with D uncertain. CDR3 length equals 13 residues. With 1 base removed from V and 0 bases from J, the gap between germline ends came to 4 bases. CDR1 GTSNPN and CDR2 SVGIG come from the germline V gene (reference sequence). CDR3 loop: CAWSADSNQPQHF. CDR3 DNA: TGTGCCTGGAGTGCCGATAGCAATCAGCCCCAGCATTTT. Based on the CDR3 plus reference TRBV30 and TRBJ1-5, the full variable domain is SQTIHQWPATLVQPVGSPLSLECTVEGTSNPNLYWYRQAAGRGLQLLFYSVGIGQISSEVPQNLSASRPQDRQFILSSKKLLLSDSGFYLCAWSADSNQPQHFGDGTRLSIL.

This chain's CDR3 is CASSSPITEQYF. The DNA for the CDR3 is TGTGCCAGCAGTTCACCCATCACAGAGCAGTACTTC. The chain has TRBV28 and TRBJ2-7, with D unclear. Looked up from germline, CDR1 is MDHEN and CDR2 is SYDVKM. This CDR3 has 12 amino acids. V gave up 4 bases and J gave up 7 bases, with 11 bases separating them.

The sample holds a few counts of this clone. This rearrangement joins TRBV28 to TRBJ2-5; the D gene is possibly TRBD1 (6 bases). V shed 4 bases and J shed 2 bases, with 17 bases lying between them. Germline CDR1 is MDHEN and CDR2 is SYDVKM. This CDR3 region has 16 residues. The CDR3 DNA follows: TGTGCCAGCAGTTCGTCTAGGACAGCAATACAAGAGACCCAGTACTTC. This gives the protein CASSSSRTAIQETQYF.

V is TRBV15 and J is TRBJ1-2; no reliable D call. The ends were cut back, 3 bases at V and 8 bases at J, with 7 bases in the middle. The CDR3 spans 11 residues. Germline-derived CDR1 and CDR2 are LNHNV and YYDKDF (reference sequence). CDR3 coding DNA: TGTGCCACCAGCAGCGGTTACGGCTACACCTTC. Residues: CATSSGYGYTF.

This sequence joins TRBV6-5 and TRBJ2-2; 9 bases are shared with TRBD1. Germline CDR1 is MNHEY and CDR2 is SVGAGI. V trimming: 5 bases; J trimming: 5 bases; junction bases outside the gene matches: 6. CDR3 length: 15 amino acids. The CDR3 here is CASSTGGRLTGELFF. In DNA form, the CDR3 reads TGTGCCAGCAGTACAGGGGGCCGGCTAACCGGGGAGCTGTTTTTT.

This clone was recorded once. The chain joins TRBV19 to TRBJ2-3; 7 bases are shared with TRBD2. CDR3 size: 17 residues. V lost 4 bases, J lost 0 bases, and 10 bases stayed unmatched. The germline V gene encodes CDR1 LNHDA and CDR2 SQIVND (reference sequence). The DNA of the CDR3 is TGTGCCAGTAGTAAGGGCATTCTAGCGGTGAGCACAGATACGCAGTATTTT. This codes for CASSKGILAVSTDTQYF. The full variable domain, its missing parts supplied by reference TRBV19 and TRBJ2-3, is DGGITQSPKYLFRKEGQNVTLSCEQNLNHDAMYWYRQDPGQGLRLIYYSQIVNDFQKGDIAEGYSVSREKKESFPLTVTSAQKNPTAFYLCASSKGILAVSTDTQYFGPGTRLTVL.

This rearrangement joins TRBV30 to TRBJ2-3; tentatively, D is TRBD1 (6 bases). Germline V lookup: CDR1 GTSNPN, CDR2 SVGIG (reference sequence). V lost 1 base to trimming and J lost 9 bases, with 8 bases between them. CDR3 length: 11 amino acids. The CDR3 region has the DNA TGTGCCTGGAGTGACAGGGAAACGCAGTATTTT. Translation gives CAWSDRETQYF.

This chain uses TRBV27 with TRBJ1-1, with D perhaps matching TRBD1 (5 bases). V was cut by 11 bases and J by 6 bases, with 13 bases left in between. The CDR3 is 11 residues long. The V gene's germline CDR1 is MNHEY and CDR2 SMNVEV (reference sequence). As DNA, the CDR3 is TGTGCCTCCGCAGGGAAGGCTGAAGCTTTCTTT. Encoded protein: CASAGKAEAFF.

CDR3 sequence reads: CASSLATSGANVLTF. The CDR3 DNA is TGTGCCAGCAGCTTAGCAACTAGCGGGGCCAACGTCCTGACTTTC. This sequence joins TRBV7-3 and TRBJ2-6, with D perhaps matching TRBD2 (6 bases). The CDR3 has 15 residues. V gave up 2 bases and J gave up 4 bases, with 9 bases separating them. Germline V gene sequence: CDR1 SGHTA, CDR2 FQGTGA.

This clone was counted a single time. The chain links TRBV4-1 to TRBJ2-1, with TRBD2 matching 8 bases. V dropped 5 bases and J dropped 6; count of bases not matched to a gene: 6. Germline V lookup: CDR1 MGHRA, CDR2 YSYEKL. This CDR3 has 14 amino acids. CDR3 nucleotides: TGCGCCAGCAGCGTAGCGGGGCGGGTCAATGAGCAGTTCTTC. Its translation: CASSVAGRVNEQFF.

Remarks on this clone: Other DNA sequences in this sample translate to the same CDR3. The CDR3 coding sequence is TGCGCCAGCTCCCTTACCAGCTCCTACAATGAGCAGTTCTTC. As protein: CASSLTSSYNEQFF. The chain links TRBV5-1 to TRBJ2-1; the D is unclear. V was trimmed by 7 bases and J by 0 bases, leaving 11 bases between them. CDR3 length: 14 amino acids. Germline CDR1 reads SGHRS; CDR2 reads YFSETQ.

The chain carries TRBV21-1 and TRBJ2-3; the D call of TRBD1 is as the table states it, not checked on the DNA. TRBV21-1 is termed a pseudogene. The CDR3 length is 16 residues. The DNA for the CDR3 is TGTGCCAGCAGCAAAGTTTGGGGGCGAAGCACAGATACGCAGTATTTT. It translates to CASSKVWGRSTDTQYF.

This chain uses TRBV7-9 with TRBJ1-1; D not certain. V gave up 5 bases and J gave up 4 bases, with 20 bases separating them. The CDR3 has 16 amino acids. Per germline, CDR1 SEHNR and CDR2 FQNEAQ (reference sequence). The CDR3 region is CASSPSRPVLSTEAFF. The DNA of the CDR3 is TGTGCCAGCAGCCCCTCCCGCCCAGTCCTATCCACTGAAGCTTTCTTT.

The gene calls are TRBV10-1 and TRBJ2-5; 7 nucleotides match TRBD2. The germline CDR1 and CDR2 sequences are WNHNN and SYGVQD (reference sequence). The J segment lost 7 bases and the V segment lost 0 bases, leaving 2 bases of the junction unmatched. The CDR3 contains 13 residues. In DNA form, the CDR3 reads TGCGCCAGCAGTGAGTCGGTAGCGGGGACCCAGTACTTC. This translates into CASSESVAGTQYF.

This clone appeared a few times. Other DNA sequences from this sample encode an identical CDR3 as well. V usage is TRBV19 and J usage is TRBJ1-5; 8 bases fit TRBD1. This CDR3 is 14 amino acids long. Germline V gene data show CDR1 as LNHDA and CDR2 as SQIVND (reference sequence). Trimming removed 6 bases from V and 2 bases from J; junction bases left unmatched: 3. The CDR3 nucleotides are TGTGCCAGTAGCTCGACAGGGGGCAATCAGCCCCAGCATTTT. This gives the protein CASSSTGGNQPQHF.

V and J are TRBV29-1 and TRBJ2-3; tentative D call: TRBD2 (5 bases). V shed 3 bases and J shed 2 bases, with 9 bases lying between them. The CDR3 consists of 13 residues. From germline, CDR1 is SQVTM and CDR2 ANQGSEA. The CDR3 spells CSVDFGNTDTQYF. DNA of the CDR3: TGCAGCGTTGATTTCGGGAACACAGATACGCAGTATTTT.

V usage is TRBV6-1 and J usage is TRBJ2-5; the D is unclear. The V and J ends lost 11 bases and 3 bases respectively, with 16 bases between them. The CDR3 extends over 13 amino acids. Looked up from germline, CDR1 is MNHNS and CDR2 is SASEGT. CDR3 nucleotide sequence: TGTGCCTCCAGATGGGCAGGAAAAGAGACCCAGTACTTC. Translated: CASRWAGKETQYF.

J is TRBJ2-7 and V is TRBV30; tentatively, D is TRBD1 (5 bases). The germline CDR1 and CDR2 sequences are GTSNPN and SVGIG (reference sequence). The CDR3 covers 13 residues. Trimming took off 6 bases at V and 0 bases at J, with 12 bases between the two ends. The CDR3 reads CACNRLHSYEQYF. CDR3 DNA sequence: TGTGCCTGTAACAGGCTACACTCCTACGAGCAGTACTTC.

The chain couples TRBV15 to TRBJ1-6, with D uncertain. This CDR3 is 13 amino acids long. Germline V lookup: CDR1 LNHNV, CDR2 YYDKDF (reference sequence). V shed 3 bases and J shed 7 bases, with 7 bases lying between them. Written as DNA, the CDR3 is TGTGCCACCAGCAGGGATCCCAATTCACCCCTCCACTTT. Protein: CATSRDPNSPLHF.